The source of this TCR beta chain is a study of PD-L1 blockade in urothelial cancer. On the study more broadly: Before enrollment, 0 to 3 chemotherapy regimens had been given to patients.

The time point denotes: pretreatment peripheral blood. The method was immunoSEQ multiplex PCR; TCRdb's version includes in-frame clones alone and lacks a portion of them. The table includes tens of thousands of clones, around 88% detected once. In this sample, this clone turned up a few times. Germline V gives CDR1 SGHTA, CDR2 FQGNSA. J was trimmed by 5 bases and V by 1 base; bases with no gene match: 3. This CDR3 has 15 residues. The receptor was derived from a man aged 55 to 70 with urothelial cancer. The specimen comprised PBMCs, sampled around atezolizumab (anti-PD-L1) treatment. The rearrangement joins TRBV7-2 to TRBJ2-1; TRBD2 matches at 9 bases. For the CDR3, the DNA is TGTGCCAGCAGCTTAGTTGTAGCGGGGGACAATGAGCAGTTCTTC. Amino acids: CASSLVVAGDNEQFF.